This T cell receptor beta chain comes out of a study of shared clonotypes between healthy human individuals. The data were produced by immunoSEQ multiplex PCR, yet TCRdb's version contains in-frame clones alone and is incomplete. Of around 690,000 clones listed, roughly 91% are singletons. Sequences were obtained from memory CD8+ T cells from PBMCs. Subset reported: CD45RO+ cells pooled with CCR7-negative TemRA cells. The clonotype was recovered from a man between 18 and 35 years old in good health. Some clones in this sample may be carry-over from other donors' samples.

In DNA, the CDR3 is TGTGCCAGCAGCTTTAACCCTAGCGGGGACTACGAGCAGTACTTC. Protein product: CASSFNPSGDYEQYF. V gene TRBV7-9 combines with J gene TRBJ2-7; 9 nucleotides agree with TRBD2. Germline CDR1 reads SEHNR; CDR2 reads FQNEAQ (reference sequence). V lost 3 bases and J lost 3; bases outside the gene matches: 6. The CDR3 loop spans 15 amino acids.